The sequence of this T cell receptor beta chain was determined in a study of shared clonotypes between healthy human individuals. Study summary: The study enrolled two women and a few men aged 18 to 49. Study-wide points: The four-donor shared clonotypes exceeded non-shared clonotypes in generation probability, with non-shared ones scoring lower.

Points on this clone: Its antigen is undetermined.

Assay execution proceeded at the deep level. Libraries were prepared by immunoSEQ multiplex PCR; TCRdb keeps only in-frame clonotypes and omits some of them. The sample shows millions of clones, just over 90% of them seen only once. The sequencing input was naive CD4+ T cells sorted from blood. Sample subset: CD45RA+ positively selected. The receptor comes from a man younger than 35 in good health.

For the CDR3, the DNA is TGCGCCAGCAGGTCCGAGGGGAAGCGCACAGATACGCAGTATTTT. Encoded protein: CASRSEGKRTDTQYF. This chain uses TRBV5-1 with TRBJ2-3; D may be TRBD1 or TRBD2 (5 bases each). V dropped 5 bases and J dropped 1 base, with 14 bases sitting between them. Germline V gene sequence: CDR1 SGHRS, CDR2 YFSETQ. This CDR3 region has 15 residues. Combining the CDR3 with reference TRBV5-1 and TRBJ2-3 gives the whole variable domain KAGVTQTPRYLIKTRGQQVTLSCSPISGHRSVSWYQQTPGQGLQFLFEYFSETQRNKGNFPGRFSGRQFSNSRSEMNVSTLELGDSALYLCASRSEGKRTDTQYFGPGTRLTVL.